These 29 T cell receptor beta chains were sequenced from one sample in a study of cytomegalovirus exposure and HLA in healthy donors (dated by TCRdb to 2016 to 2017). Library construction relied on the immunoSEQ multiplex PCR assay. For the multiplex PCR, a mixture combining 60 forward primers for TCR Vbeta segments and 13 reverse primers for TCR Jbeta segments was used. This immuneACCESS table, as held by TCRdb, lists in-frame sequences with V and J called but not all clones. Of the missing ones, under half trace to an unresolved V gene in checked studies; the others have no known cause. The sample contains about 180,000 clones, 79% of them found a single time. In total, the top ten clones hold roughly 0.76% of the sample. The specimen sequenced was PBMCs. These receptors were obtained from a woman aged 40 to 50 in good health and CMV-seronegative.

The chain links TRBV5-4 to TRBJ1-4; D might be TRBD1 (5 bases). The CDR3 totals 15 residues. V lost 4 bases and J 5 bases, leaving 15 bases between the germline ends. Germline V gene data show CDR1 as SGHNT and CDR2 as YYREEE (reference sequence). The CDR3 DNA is TGTGCCAGCAGCGCCGCGGGACGGCAAAATGAAAAACTGTTTTTT. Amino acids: CASSAAGRQNEKLFF.

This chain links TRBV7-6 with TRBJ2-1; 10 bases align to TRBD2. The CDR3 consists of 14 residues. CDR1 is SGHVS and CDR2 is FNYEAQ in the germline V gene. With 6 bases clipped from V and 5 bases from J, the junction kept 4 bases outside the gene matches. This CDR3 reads CASRETSGHNEQFF. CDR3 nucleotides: TGTGCCAGCAGGGAGACTAGCGGGCACAATGAGCAGTTCTTC.

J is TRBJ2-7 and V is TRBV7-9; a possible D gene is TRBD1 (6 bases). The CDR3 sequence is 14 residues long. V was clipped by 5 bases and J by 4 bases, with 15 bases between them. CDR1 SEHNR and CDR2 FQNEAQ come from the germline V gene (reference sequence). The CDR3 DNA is TGTGCCAGCAGCCCGGGTGGACAGTCGTACGAGCAGTACTTC. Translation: CASSPGGQSYEQYF.

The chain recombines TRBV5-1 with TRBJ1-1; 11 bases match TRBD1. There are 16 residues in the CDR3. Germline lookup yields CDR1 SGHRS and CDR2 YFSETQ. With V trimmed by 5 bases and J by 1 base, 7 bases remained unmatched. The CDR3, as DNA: TGCGCCAGCAGGTCGGGGACAGGGGGACGGAACACTGAAGCTTTCTTT. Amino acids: CASRSGTGGRNTEAFF.

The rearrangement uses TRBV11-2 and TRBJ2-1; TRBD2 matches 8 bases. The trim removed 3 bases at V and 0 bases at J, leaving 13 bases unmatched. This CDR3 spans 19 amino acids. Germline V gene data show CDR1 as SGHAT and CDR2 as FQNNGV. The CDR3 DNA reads TGTGCCAGCAGCTTGGTACCCCGGACTAGCCGAAGCTCCTACAATGAGCAGTTCTTC. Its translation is CASSLVPRTSRSSYNEQFF.

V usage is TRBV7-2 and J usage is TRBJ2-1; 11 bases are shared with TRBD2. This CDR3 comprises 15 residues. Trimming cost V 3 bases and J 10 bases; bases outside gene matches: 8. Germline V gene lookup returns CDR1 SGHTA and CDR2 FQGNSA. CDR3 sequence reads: CASSLDSGRVGEQFF. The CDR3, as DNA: TGTGCCAGCAGCTTGGATAGCGGGAGGGTGGGGGAGCAGTTCTTC. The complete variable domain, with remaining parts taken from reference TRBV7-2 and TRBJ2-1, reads GAGVSQSPSNKVTEKGKDVELRCDPISGHTALYWYRQSLGQGLEFLIYFQGNSAPDKSGLPSDRFSAERTGGSVSTLTIQRTQQEDSAVYLCASSLDSGRVGEQFFGPGTRLTVL.

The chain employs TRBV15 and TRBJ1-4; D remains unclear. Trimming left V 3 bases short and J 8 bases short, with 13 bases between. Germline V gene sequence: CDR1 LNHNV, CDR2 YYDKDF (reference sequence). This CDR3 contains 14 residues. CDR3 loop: CATSSPSLGEKLFF. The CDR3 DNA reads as TGTGCCACCAGCAGCCCCTCTCTGGGCGAAAAACTGTTTTTT.

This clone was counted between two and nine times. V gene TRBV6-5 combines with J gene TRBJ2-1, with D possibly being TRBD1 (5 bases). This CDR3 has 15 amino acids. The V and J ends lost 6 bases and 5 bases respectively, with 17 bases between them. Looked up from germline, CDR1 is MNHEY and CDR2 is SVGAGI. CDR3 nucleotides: TGTGCCAGCAGCAGCACAGGTGGGGTGCACAATGAGCAGTTCTTC. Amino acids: CASSSTGGVHNEQFF.

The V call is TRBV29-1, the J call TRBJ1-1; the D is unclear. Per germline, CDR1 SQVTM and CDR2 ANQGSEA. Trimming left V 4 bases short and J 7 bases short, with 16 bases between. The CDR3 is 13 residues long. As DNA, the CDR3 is TGCAGCGTTGTGATATCGGGGAAAGGTGAAGCTTTCTTT. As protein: CSVVISGKGEAFF.

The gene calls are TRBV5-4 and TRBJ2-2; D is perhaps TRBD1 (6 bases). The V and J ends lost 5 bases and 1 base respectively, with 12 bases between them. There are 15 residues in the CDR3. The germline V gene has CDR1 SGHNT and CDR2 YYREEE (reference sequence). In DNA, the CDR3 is TGTGCCAGCAGTTCTTTACAGGGGAACACCGGGGAGCTGTTTTTT. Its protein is CASSSLQGNTGELFF. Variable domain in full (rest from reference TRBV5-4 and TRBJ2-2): ETGVTQSPTHLIKTRGQQVTLRCSSQSGHNTVSWYQQALGQGPQFIFQYYREEENGRGNFPPRFSGLQFPNYSSELNVNALELDDSALYLCASSSLQGNTGELFFGEGSRLTVL.

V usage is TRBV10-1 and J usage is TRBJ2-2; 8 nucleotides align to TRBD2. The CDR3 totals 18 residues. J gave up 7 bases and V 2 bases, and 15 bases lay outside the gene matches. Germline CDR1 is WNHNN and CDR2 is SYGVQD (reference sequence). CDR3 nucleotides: TGCGCCAGCAGTGAGGGGCAGGGACTAGGGGGACGATACGGGGAGCTGTTTTTT. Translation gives CASSEGQGLGGRYGELFF.

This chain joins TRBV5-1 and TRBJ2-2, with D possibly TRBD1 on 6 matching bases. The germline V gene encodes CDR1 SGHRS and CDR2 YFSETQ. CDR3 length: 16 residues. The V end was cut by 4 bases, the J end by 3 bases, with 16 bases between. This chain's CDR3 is CASSLEPGGYTGELFF. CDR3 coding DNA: TGCGCCAGCAGCCTAGAGCCTGGGGGCTACACCGGGGAGCTGTTTTTT.

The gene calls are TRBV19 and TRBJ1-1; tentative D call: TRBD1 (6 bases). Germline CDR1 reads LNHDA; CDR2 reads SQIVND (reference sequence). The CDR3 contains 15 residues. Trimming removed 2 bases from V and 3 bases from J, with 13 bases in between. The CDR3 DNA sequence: TGTGCCAGTAGTATAACTAACAGGGCAGACACTGAAGCTTTCTTT. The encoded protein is CASSITNRADTEAFF. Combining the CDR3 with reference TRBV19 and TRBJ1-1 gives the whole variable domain DGGITQSPKYLFRKEGQNVTLSCEQNLNHDAMYWYRQDPGQGLRLIYYSQIVNDFQKGDIAEGYSVSREKKESFPLTVTSAQKNPTAFYLCASSITNRADTEAFFGQGTRLTVV.

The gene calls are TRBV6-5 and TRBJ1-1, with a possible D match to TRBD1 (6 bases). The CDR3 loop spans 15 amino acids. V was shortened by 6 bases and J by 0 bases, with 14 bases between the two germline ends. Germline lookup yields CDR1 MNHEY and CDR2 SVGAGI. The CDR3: CASRPDRQMNTEAFF. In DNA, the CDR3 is TGTGCCAGCAGACCCGACAGGCAGATGAACACTGAAGCTTTCTTT.

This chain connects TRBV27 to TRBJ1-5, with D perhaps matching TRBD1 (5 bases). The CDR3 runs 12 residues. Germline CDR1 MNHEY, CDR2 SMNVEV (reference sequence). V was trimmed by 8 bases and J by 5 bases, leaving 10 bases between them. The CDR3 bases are TGTGCCAGCGCAGGGTTGGATCAGCCCCAGCATTTT. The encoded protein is CASAGLDQPQHF.

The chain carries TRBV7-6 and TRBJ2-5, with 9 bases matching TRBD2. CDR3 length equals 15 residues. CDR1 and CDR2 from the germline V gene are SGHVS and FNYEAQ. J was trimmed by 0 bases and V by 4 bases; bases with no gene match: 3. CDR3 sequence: CASSSRLADQETQYF. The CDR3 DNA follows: TGTGCCAGCAGCTCCCGACTAGCGGACCAAGAGACCCAGTACTTC.

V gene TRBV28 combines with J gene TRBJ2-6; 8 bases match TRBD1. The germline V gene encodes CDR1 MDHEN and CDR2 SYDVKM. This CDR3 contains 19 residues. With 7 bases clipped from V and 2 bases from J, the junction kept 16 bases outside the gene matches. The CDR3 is CASIPQGAGRKPGANVLTF. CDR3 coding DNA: TGTGCCAGCATCCCCCAGGGGGCGGGACGAAAGCCTGGGGCCAACGTCCTGACTTTC.

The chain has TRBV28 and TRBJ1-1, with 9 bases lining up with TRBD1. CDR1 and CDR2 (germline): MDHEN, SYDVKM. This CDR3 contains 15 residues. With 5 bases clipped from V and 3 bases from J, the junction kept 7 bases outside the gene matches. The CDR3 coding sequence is TGTGCCAGCAGTCCCTGGACAGGGGTTTACACTGAAGCTTTCTTT. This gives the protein CASSPWTGVYTEAFF.

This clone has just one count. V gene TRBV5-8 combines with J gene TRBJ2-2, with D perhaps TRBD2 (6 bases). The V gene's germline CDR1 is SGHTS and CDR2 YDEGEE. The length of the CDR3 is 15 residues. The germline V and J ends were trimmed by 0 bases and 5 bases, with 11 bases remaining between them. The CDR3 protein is CASSLAGGETGELFF. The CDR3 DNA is TGTGCCAGCAGCTTGGCCGGAGGGGAGACCGGGGAGCTGTTTTTT.

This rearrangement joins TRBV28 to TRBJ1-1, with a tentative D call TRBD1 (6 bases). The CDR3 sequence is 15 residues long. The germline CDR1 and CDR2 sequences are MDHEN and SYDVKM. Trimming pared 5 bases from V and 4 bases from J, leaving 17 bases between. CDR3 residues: CASSPQQGVGTEAFF. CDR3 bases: TGTGCCAGCAGTCCTCAACAGGGAGTAGGCACTGAAGCTTTCTTT.

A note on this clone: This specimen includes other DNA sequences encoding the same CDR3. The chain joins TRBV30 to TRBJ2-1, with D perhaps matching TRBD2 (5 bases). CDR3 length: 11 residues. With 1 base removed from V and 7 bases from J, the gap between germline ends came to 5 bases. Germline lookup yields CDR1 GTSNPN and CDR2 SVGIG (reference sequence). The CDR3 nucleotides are TGTGCCTGGAGTGGCGGGAATGAGCAGTTCTTC. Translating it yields CAWSGGNEQFF.

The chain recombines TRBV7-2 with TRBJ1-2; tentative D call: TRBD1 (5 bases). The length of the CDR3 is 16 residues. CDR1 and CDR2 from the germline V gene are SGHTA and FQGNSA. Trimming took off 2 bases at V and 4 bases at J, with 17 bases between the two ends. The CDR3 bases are TGTGCCAGCAGCTTATCTCGTCAAACAGGTGGCTATGGCTACACCTTC. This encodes CASSLSRQTGGYGYTF.

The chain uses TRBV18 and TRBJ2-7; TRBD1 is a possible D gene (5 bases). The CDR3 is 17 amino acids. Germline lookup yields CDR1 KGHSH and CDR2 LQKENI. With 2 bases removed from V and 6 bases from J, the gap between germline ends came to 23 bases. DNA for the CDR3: TGTGCCAGCTCACCATTACCCGTGCGCCAGGGTGTCAGCGAGCAGTACTTC. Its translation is CASSPLPVRQGVSEQYF.

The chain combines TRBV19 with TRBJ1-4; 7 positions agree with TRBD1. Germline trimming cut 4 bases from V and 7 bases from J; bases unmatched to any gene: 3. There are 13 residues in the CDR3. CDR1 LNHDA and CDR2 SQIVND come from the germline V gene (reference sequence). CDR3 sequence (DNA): TGTGCCAGTAGTAGACAGGGTGGTGAAAAACTGTTTTTT. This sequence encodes CASSRQGGEKLFF.

The CDR3 nucleotides read TGTGCCAGCAGCTTAGGGGTAGGGATCACTGAAGCTTTCTTT. This encodes CASSLGVGITEAFF. The genes are TRBV5-5 and TRBJ1-1, with D perhaps matching TRBD1 (5 bases). The CDR3 has 14 residues. In germline, CDR1 is SGHKS, CDR2 YYEKEE (reference sequence). Trimming removed 2 bases at V and 4 bases at J, with 12 bases between.

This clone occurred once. Written as DNA, the CDR3 is TGTGCCAGCAGCTTGACAGGACAGGGTCCTGGCGAGCAGTACTTC. Its translation: CASSLTGQGPGEQYF. The V call is TRBV5-6, the J call TRBJ2-5, with 8 bases aligning to TRBD1. The tail of the sequence fits TRBJ2-7 better, so the J call may be wrong. Looked up from germline, CDR1 is SGHDT and CDR2 is YYEEEE. The CDR3 covers 15 residues.

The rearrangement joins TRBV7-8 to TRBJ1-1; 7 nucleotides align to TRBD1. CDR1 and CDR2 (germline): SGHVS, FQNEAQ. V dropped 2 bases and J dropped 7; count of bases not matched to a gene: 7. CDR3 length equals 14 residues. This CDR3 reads CASSLRGQGCEAFF. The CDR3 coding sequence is TGTGCCAGCAGCTTAAGGGGGCAGGGGTGTGAAGCTTTCTTT.

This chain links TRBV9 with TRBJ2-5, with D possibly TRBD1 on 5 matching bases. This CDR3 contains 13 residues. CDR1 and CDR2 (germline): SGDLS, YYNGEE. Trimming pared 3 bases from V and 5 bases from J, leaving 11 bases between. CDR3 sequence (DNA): TGTGCCAGCAGCGCGACAGTTAGGGAGACCCAGTACTTC. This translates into CASSATVRETQYF.

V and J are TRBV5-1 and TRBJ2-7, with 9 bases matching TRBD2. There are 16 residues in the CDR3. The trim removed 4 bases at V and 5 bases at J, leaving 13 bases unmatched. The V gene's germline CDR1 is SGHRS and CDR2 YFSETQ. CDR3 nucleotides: TGCGCCAGCAGCCCCGGGACTAGCAGATCTTCACACGAGCAGTACTTC. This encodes CASSPGTSRSSHEQYF.